Listed here are 29 T cell receptor beta chains from one sample, sequenced in a study of T-cell reconstitution after alpha-beta-depleted transplantation in children. TCRbeta library construction was performed incorporating unique molecular identifiers. TCRdb processed the PCR reads anew with MiXCR; each CDR3 protein has one entry. The sample shows about 20,000 distinct CDR3 sequences, roughly 11% of them seen only once. The input for sequencing was PBMCs from the stem cell graft donor, taken from the stem cell graft. These receptors came from a human donor who donated a stem cell graft to a child with chronic granulomatous disease.

This clonotype is hyperexpanded in the sample. The chain is built from TRBV3-1 and TRBJ1-5; no clear D. The CDR3 length is 14 residues. Germline CDR1 LGHDT, CDR2 YNNKEL (reference sequence). Trimming took 0 bases from V and 5 from J, leaving 8 bases between them. Written as DNA, the CDR3 is TGTGCCAGCAGCCAAGATTTGGGGTATCAGCCCCAGCATTTT. Protein sequence: CASSQDLGYQPQHF. The whole variable domain, filled in from reference TRBV3-1 and TRBJ1-5, reads DTAVSQTPKYLVTQMGNDKSIKCEQNLGHDTMYWYKQDSKKFLKIMFSYNNKELIINETVPNRFSPKSPDKAHLNLHINSLELGDSAVYFCASSQDLGYQPQHFGDGTRLSIL.

For this clonotype: One end of the junction is discordant with germline, which a read error may explain. The gene calls are TRBV5-6 and TRBJ2-1, with 9 bases identical to TRBD1. The CDR3 loop spans 15 amino acids. The germline gives CDR1 SGHDT, CDR2 YYEEEE. For the CDR3, the DNA is TGTGCCAGCAGATTGGGGGGGGACAGGGTAGATGAGCAGTTCTTC. It codes for CASRLGGDRVDEQFF.

This clonotype occurred many times. The genes are TRBV20-1 and TRBJ1-3, with TRBD1 as a possible D gene (6 bases). The CDR3 runs 13 residues. The germline CDR1 and CDR2 sequences are DFQATT and SNEGSKA (reference sequence). V dropped 7 bases and J dropped 9 bases, with 19 bases sitting between them. DNA of the CDR3: TGCAGTGGTACGACAGGAGGGAATCCCACCATATATTTT. It specifies CSGTTGGNPTIYF.

This clonotype was found many times. At one of its ends the junction is not consistent with the germline gene, which may arise from a read error. V is TRBV7-7 and J is TRBJ2-5, with D possibly being TRBD2 (5 bases). The CDR3 totals 14 residues. CDR1 is SSHAT, CDR2 FNYEAQ, per germline (reference sequence). The CDR3: CASSLGSLQETQYF. In nucleotides, the CDR3 is TGTGCTAGCAGCTTAGGGAGCTTACAAGAGACCCAGTACTTC.

This clonotype was seen many times. This chain uses TRBV4-3 with TRBJ2-1; perhaps TRBD2 as D (6 bases). CDR1 and CDR2 (germline): LGHNA, YSLEER. The CDR3 runs to 13 residues. Trimming removed 2 bases from V and 12 bases from J, with 14 bases in between. The CDR3 DNA reads as TGCGCCAGCAGCCAACTCCTGCGGGATAGGCAGTTCTTC. It encodes CASSQLLRDRQFF.

This clonotype was seen repeatedly, ten times or more. V and J are TRBV7-3 and TRBJ2-2; D is unresolved. Trimming cost V 3 bases and J 0 bases, with 5 bases left between them. CDR1 SGHTA and CDR2 FQGTGA come from the germline V gene. This CDR3 spans 14 amino acids. This CDR3 is CASSLLTNTGELFF. CDR3 in DNA: TGTGCCAGCAGCTTGCTAACGAACACCGGGGAGCTGTTTTTT.

Note on this clonotype: This may arise from a read error, as a much more abundant clone is one base away. The chain combines TRBV29-1 with TRBJ1-2; 7 bases are a match to TRBD1. In germline, CDR1 is SQVTM, CDR2 ANQGSEA. The CDR3 covers 16 residues. J was trimmed by 2 bases and V by 8 bases; bases with no gene match: 17. The CDR3 nucleotides are TGCAGCTCCTACTTACCGGGACAGCGACCCAACTATGGCTACACCTTC. It encodes CSSYLPGQRPNYGYTF.

The chain uses TRBV12-3 or TRBV12-4 and TRBJ2-1, with 11 bases that match TRBD2. V gave up 11 bases and J gave up 3 bases; unmatched junction bases: 18. The length of the CDR3 is 18 residues. DNA of the CDR3: TGTGCCCTCAGTTTGGCCCGAGTAGCGGGAGGGTTCTACAATGAGCAGTTCTTC. It yields the protein CALSLARVAGGFYNEQFF.

This rearrangement joins TRBV11-2 to TRBJ1-1, with D possibly being TRBD1 (5 bases). Germline loops: CDR1 SGHAT, CDR2 FQNNGV. The CDR3 is made up of 15 amino acids. V gave up 0 bases and J gave up 4 bases, with 12 bases separating them. The CDR3 region is CASSLDPQGGTEAFF. CDR3 in DNA: TGTGCCAGCAGCTTAGATCCGCAGGGTGGCACTGAAGCTTTCTTT.

This clonotype was detected ten times or more. This may be a read error: a much more frequent sequence differs by one nucleotide. The V call is TRBV6-2 or TRBV6-3, the J call TRBJ2-6; D might be TRBD2 (6 bases). The CDR3 has 17 residues. The V gene's germline CDR1 is MNHEY and CDR2 SVGEGT. The CDR3 reads CASSYQQWEAGANGLTF. The CDR3 DNA reads TGTGCCAGCAGTTACCAACAGTGGGAGGCTGGGGCCAACGGCCTGACTTTC.

This clonotype was found many times. The chain recombines TRBV12-3 or TRBV12-4 with TRBJ1-1; D call uncertain. This CDR3 comprises 14 residues. The V gene lost 1 base and the J gene lost 2 bases, with 8 bases spanning the gap. The CDR3 here is CASSLVTYNTEAFF. DNA for the CDR3: TGTGCCAGCAGTTTAGTGACCTATAACACTGAAGCTTTCTTT.

At least ten counts were recorded for this clonotype. A junction end diverges from the germline sequence, so it may reflect a read error. The rearrangement links TRBV6-1 to TRBJ1-2, with D possibly matching TRBD1 (6 bases). CDR1 and CDR2 from the germline V gene are MNHNS and SASEGT. This CDR3 region has 13 residues. The CDR3 sequence: CASTEDRIYGYTF. Written as DNA, the CDR3 is TGTGCCAGCACTGAAGACAGGATATATGGCTACACCTTC.

This clonotype was found many times. V gene TRBV15 combines with J gene TRBJ1-4; D gene uncertain. This CDR3 has 15 amino acids. Germline V gives CDR1 LNHNV, CDR2 YYDKDF (reference sequence). With 1 base removed from V and 2 bases from J, the gap between germline ends came to 8 bases. CDR3 in DNA: TGTGCCACCAGCAGAGTTCGGGGTACTAATGAAAAACTGTTTTTT. This gives the protein CATSRVRGTNEKLFF.

This clonotype was detected many times. This sequence joins TRBV12-3 or TRBV12-4 and TRBJ2-5; TRBD2 might be the D (5 bases). This CDR3 region has 15 residues. V gave up 0 bases and J gave up 2 bases, with 10 bases separating them. The CDR3 nucleotides are TGTGCCAGCAGTTTAGCGTCACCGGGGCAAGAGACCCAGTACTTC. Protein: CASSLASPGQETQYF.

This clonotype was recorded at least ten times. J is TRBJ2-1 and V is TRBV3-1; D possibly matches TRBD1 or TRBD2 (6 bases each). V gave up 5 bases and J gave up 8 bases, with 22 bases separating them. Germline V lookup: CDR1 LGHDT, CDR2 YNNKEL (reference sequence). The CDR3 is 16 residues long. The CDR3 nucleotides read TGTGCCAGCAGCGACGAACTATCGGAGGGGGTAGATGAGCAGTTCTTC. Its translation is CASSDELSEGVDEQFF.

The sample holds many counts of this clonotype. In DNA form, the CDR3 reads TGTGCCAGCAGTTTGGTTGGGACAAAGAATGAAAAACTGTTTTTT. It codes for CASSLVGTKNEKLFF. The chain links TRBV12-3 or TRBV12-4 to TRBJ1-4; maybe TRBD1 (6 bases). V gave up 3 bases and J gave up 5 bases, with 13 bases separating them. The CDR3 covers 15 residues.

This clonotype was recorded at least ten times. This chain joins TRBV27 and TRBJ2-2; 14 bases are shared with TRBD2. This CDR3 contains 17 residues. Trimming removed 5 bases from V and 1 base from J; junction bases left unmatched: 3. Germline assignment: CDR1 MNHEY and CDR2 SMNVEV (reference sequence). CDR3 protein: CASSGLAGGRNTGELFF. CDR3 coding DNA: TGTGCCAGCAGTGGACTAGCGGGAGGACGGAACACCGGGGAGCTGTTTTTT.

This clonotype appeared many times. CDR3 sequence: CASSFSTGGETQYF. The CDR3 DNA follows: TGTGCCAGCAGCTTCTCAACGGGAGGAGAGACCCAGTACTTC. The chain recombines TRBV7-7 with TRBJ2-5, with TRBD2 identical over 7 bases. J was trimmed by 4 bases and V by 3 bases; bases with no gene match: 5. The CDR3 loop spans 14 amino acids. Germline CDR1 SSHAT, CDR2 FNYEAQ (reference sequence).

This clonotype was counted at least ten times. The chain has TRBV12-3 or TRBV12-4 and TRBJ1-2; tentatively, D is TRBD1 (5 bases). The CDR3 runs to 15 residues. Trimming took off 3 bases at V and 8 bases at J, with 19 bases between the two ends. In DNA form, the CDR3 reads TGTGCCAGCAGTTTGGCGGAGAGGGGCACTAGGGGCTACACCTTC. Translating gives CASSLAERGTRGYTF.

This clonotype was counted many times. The genes are TRBV13 and TRBJ1-1, with 9 nucleotides matching TRBD1. The junction had 8 bases not matched to a gene; V was cut back by 5 bases and J by 1 base. This CDR3 region has 16 residues. CDR1 is PRHDT, CDR2 FYEKMQ, per germline (reference sequence). DNA of the CDR3: TGTGCCAGCAGCCTAGCCTTGGGACAGGGGAACACTGAAGCTTTCTTT. This encodes CASSLALGQGNTEAFF. Variable domain in full (rest from reference TRBV13 and TRBJ1-1): AAGVIQSPRHLIKEKRETATLKCYPIPRHDTVYWYQQGPGQDPQFLISFYEKMQSDKGSIPDRFSAQQFSDYHSELNMSSLELGDSALYFCASSLALGQGNTEAFFGQGTRLTVV.

This clonotype was counted ten times or more. The chain uses TRBV12-3 or TRBV12-4 and TRBJ2-1; 11 positions agree with TRBD2. This CDR3 region has 15 residues. The V and J ends lost 6 bases and 2 bases, in that order; junction bases with no gene match: 3. CDR3 in DNA: TGTGCCAGCAGGACTAGCGGGGCCGCCTACAATGAGCAGTTCTTC. Protein product: CASRTSGAAYNEQFF.

This clonotype was seen at least ten times. This chain connects TRBV2 to TRBJ2-1, with TRBD1 matching over 9 bases. Germline assignment: CDR1 SNHLY and CDR2 FYNNEI. CDR3 length equals 13 residues. Trimming took 5 bases from V and 8 from J; bases not matched to a gene: 4. The CDR3 sequence: CASSPTGGDEQFF. CDR3 DNA: TGTGCCAGCAGTCCCACAGGGGGCGATGAGCAGTTCTTC. The full variable domain, completed using reference TRBV2 and TRBJ2-1, is EPEVTQTPSHQVTQMGQEVILRCVPISNHLYFYWYRQILGQKVEFLVSFYNNEISEKSEIFDDQFSVERPDGSNFTLKIRSTKLEDSAMYFCASSPTGGDEQFFGPGTRLTVL.

This clonotype was detected ten times or more. The chain carries TRBV5-5 and TRBJ2-7, with TRBD2 identical over 8 bases. Germline V gives CDR1 SGHKS, CDR2 YYEKEE (reference sequence). The CDR3 consists of 17 residues. V was pared by 3 bases and J by 3 bases, with 14 bases of the junction left unmatched. The CDR3 DNA is TGTGCCAGCAGCTCAACAGCGGGGACTAGACTTTTCTACGAGCAGTACTTC. It codes for CASSSTAGTRLFYEQYF.

There are many counts of this clonotype. The J gene is TRBJ2-5, the V gene TRBV18; 9 bases are a match to TRBD1. This CDR3 comprises 14 residues. With V trimmed by 6 bases and J by 4 bases, 6 bases remained unmatched. CDR1 and CDR2 (germline): KGHSH, LQKENI. CDR3 nucleotides: TGTGCCAGCTCTCCGAAGGACAGGGGAGAGACCCAGTACTTC. Its protein product is CASSPKDRGETQYF.

This clonotype was counted ten times or more. V usage is TRBV20-1 and J usage is TRBJ2-1; TRBD2 matches at 8 bases. Germline V gene lookup returns CDR1 DFQATT and CDR2 SNEGSKA (reference sequence). The J segment lost 6 bases and the V segment lost 1 base, leaving 5 bases of the junction unmatched. The length of the CDR3 is 14 residues. The CDR3 loop reads CSARAGTRFNEQFF. The CDR3 DNA reads as TGCAGTGCTAGAGCCGGGACTAGATTCAATGAGCAGTTCTTC.

V usage is TRBV6-5 and J usage is TRBJ2-7; D unclear. The length of the CDR3 is 13 residues. Trimming took 2 bases from V and 5 from J, leaving 10 bases between them. Germline values: CDR1 MNHEY, CDR2 SVGAGI. The CDR3, as DNA: TGTGCCAGCAGTTACGCGAACGGAGACGAGCAGTACTTC. The encoded protein is CASSYANGDEQYF.

This clonotype was detected ten times or more. The chain combines TRBV20-1 with TRBJ2-3; D possibly matches TRBD1 or TRBD2 (5 bases each). This CDR3 is built from 14 residues. V lost 4 bases and J 2 bases, leaving 13 bases between the germline ends. Germline V CDR1 and CDR2: DFQATT, SNEGSKA (reference sequence). DNA of the CDR3: TGCAGTGCTACCGGGACCCTTTACACAGATACGCAGTATTTT. As protein: CSATGTLYTDTQYF.

The table lists this clonotype with many counts. The chain uses TRBV12-3 or TRBV12-4 and TRBJ2-7, with D possibly called TRBD1 or TRBD2 (5 bases each). Trimming stripped 4 bases from V and 7 bases from J, with 17 bases between. The CDR3 totals 14 residues. CDR3 protein: CASSSPGRLSEQYF. The CDR3 bases are TGTGCCAGCAGTTCGCCGGGACGTTTGAGTGAGCAGTACTTC.

The rearrangement joins TRBV3-1 to TRBJ2-5; a weak D match, TRBD1 (5 bases). Trimming pared 10 bases from V and 3 bases from J, leaving 21 bases between. Germline-derived CDR1 and CDR2 are LGHDT and YNNKEL (reference sequence). This CDR3 comprises 15 residues. In DNA, the CDR3 is TGTGCCACCACCCAATCGGCAGGGCTGAAAGAGACCCAGTACTTC. Amino acid sequence: CATTQSAGLKETQYF.